This T cell receptor beta chain emerged from a study of CD8+ T cells in alopecia areata. Study-level findings and limits: TCR sharing across patients was less clear than in mice, possibly HLA-related. Across lesional scalp, and particularly alopecia totalis/universalis, clonality surpassed that of normal scalp. The study also sequences resident alphabeta T cells of normal skin in scalp samples.

Per germline, CDR1 SGHRS and CDR2 YFSETQ. This CDR3 contains 14 residues. Trimming pared 0 bases from V and 1 base from J, leaving 7 bases between. Once RNA had been extracted, it was reverse transcribed into cDNA to act as the sequencing template. The repertoire was sequenced with immunoSEQ multiplex PCR; TCRdb's copy has only in-frame clones and lacks some. The data show about 150,000 clones, 45% to 60% seen once. Using a FACSAria, the CD4+ and CD8+ T cells were sorted from the PBMCs. A word on this clone: Its antigen is unidentified.

The chain carries TRBV5-1 and TRBJ1-1; D is uncertain. This clonotype was obtained from a human donor in good health. The sequenced sample was CD4+ T cells sorted from blood. The CDR3 loop reads CASSLESGNTEAFF. The CDR3 nucleotides read TGCGCCAGCAGCTTGGAGTCGGGGAACACTGAAGCTTTCTTT.